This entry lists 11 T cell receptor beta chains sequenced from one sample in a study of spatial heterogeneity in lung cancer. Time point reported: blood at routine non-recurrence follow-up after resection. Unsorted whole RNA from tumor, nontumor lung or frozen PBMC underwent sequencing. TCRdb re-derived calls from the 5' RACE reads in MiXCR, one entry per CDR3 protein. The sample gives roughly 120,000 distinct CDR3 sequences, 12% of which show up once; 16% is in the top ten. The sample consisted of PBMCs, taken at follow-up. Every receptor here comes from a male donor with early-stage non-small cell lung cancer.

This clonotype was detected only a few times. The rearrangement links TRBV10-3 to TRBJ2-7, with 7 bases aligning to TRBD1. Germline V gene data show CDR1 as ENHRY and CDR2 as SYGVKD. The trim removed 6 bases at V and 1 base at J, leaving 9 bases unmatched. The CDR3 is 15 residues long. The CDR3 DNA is TGTGCCATCAGCCCCCGAGACAGGGATTCCTACGAGCAGTACTTC. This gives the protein CAISPRDRDSYEQYF.

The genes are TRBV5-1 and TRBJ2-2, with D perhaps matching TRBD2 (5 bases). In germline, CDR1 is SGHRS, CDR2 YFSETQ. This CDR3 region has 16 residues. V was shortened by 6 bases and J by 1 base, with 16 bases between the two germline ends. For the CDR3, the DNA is TGCGCCAGCAATGATGGGAGTAGGATGAACACCGGGGAGCTGTTTTTT. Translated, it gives CASNDGSRMNTGELFF.

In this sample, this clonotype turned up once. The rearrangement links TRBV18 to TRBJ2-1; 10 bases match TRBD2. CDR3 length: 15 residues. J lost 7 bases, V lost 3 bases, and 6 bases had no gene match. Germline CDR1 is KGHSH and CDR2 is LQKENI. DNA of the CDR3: TGTGCCAGCTCACCCGAGCGGGGGGGCATGAATGAGCAGTTCTTC. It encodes CASSPERGGMNEQFF.

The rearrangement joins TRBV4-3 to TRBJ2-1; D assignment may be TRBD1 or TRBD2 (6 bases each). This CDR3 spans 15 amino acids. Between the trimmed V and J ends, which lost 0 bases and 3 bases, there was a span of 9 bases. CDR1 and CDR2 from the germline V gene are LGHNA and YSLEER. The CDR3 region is CASSQEGGNYNEQFF. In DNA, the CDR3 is TGCGCCAGCAGCCAAGAAGGGGGGAACTACAATGAGCAGTTCTTC.

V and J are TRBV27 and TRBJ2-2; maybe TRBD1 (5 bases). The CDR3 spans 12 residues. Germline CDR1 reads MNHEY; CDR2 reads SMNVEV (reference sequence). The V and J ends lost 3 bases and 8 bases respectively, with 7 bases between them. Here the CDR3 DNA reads TGTGCCAGCAGTTTTAGGGGAGGGGAGCTGTTTTTT. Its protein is CASSFRGGELFF.

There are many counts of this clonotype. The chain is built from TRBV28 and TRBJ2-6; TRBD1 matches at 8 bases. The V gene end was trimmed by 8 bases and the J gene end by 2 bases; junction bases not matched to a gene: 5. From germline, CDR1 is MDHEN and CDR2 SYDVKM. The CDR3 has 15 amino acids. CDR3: CASGSRGPGANVLTF. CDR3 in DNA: TGTGCCAGCGGGAGCAGGGGGCCTGGGGCCAACGTCCTGACTTTC. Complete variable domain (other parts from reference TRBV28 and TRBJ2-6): DVKVTQSSRYLVKRTGEKVFLECVQDMDHENMFWYRQDPGLGLRLIYFSYDVKMKEKGDIPEGYSVSREKKERFSLILESASTNQTSMYLCASGSRGPGANVLTFGAGSRLTVL.

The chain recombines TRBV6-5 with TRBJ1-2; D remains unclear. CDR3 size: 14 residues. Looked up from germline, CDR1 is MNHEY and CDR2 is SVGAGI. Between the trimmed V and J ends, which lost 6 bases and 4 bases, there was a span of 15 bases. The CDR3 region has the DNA TGTGCCAGCAGCCGAACACTGACGAGCTATGGCTACACCTTC. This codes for CASSRTLTSYGYTF.

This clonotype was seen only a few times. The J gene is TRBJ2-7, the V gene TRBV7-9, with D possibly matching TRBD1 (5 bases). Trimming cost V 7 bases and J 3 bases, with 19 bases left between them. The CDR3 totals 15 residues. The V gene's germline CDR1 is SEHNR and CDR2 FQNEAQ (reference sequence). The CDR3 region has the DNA TGTGCCAGCATGTCTCTAAGGGGAAGGGACTACGAGCAGTACTTC. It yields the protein CASMSLRGRDYEQYF.

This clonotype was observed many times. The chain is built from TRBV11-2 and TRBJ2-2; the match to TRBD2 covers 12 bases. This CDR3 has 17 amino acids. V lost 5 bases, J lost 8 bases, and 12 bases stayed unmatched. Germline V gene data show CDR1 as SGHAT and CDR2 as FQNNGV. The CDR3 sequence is CASSNVLAGGPSGELFF. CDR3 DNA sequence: TGTGCCAGCAGCAACGTCCTAGCGGGGGGGCCGTCAGGGGAGCTGTTTTTT.

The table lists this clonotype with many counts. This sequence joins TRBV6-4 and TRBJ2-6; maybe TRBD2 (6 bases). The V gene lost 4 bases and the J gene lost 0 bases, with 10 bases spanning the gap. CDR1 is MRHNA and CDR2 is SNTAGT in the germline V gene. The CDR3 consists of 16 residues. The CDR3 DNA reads TGTGCCAGCAGTGTCGGGGGTAGCTCTGGGGCCAACGTCCTGACTTTC. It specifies CASSVGGSSGANVLTF.

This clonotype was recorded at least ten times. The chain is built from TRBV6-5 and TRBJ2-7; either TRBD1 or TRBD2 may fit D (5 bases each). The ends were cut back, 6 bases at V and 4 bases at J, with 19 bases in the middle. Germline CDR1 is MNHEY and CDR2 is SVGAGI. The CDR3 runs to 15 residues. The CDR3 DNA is TGTGCCAGCAGCTGGGACGCCACTCCCGGATACGAGCAGTACTTC. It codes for CASSWDATPGYEQYF.